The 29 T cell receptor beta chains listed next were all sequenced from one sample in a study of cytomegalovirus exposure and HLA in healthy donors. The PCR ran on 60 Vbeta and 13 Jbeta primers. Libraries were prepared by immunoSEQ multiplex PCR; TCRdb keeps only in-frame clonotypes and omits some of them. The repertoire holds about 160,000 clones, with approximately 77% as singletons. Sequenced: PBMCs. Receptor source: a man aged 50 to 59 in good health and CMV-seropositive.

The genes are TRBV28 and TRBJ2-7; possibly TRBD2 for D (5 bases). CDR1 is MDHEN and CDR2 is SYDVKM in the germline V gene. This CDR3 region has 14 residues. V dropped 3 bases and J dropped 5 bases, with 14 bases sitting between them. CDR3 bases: TGTGCCAGCAGTTTCCAGCCCGGGATCCACGAGCAGTACTTC. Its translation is CASSFQPGIHEQYF.

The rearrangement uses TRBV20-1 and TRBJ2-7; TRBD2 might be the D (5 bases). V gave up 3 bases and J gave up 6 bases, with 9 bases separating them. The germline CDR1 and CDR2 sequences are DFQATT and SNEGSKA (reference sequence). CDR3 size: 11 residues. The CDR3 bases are TGCAGTGCTAGGGCGGGTGCCGAGCAGTACTTC. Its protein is CSARAGAEQYF.

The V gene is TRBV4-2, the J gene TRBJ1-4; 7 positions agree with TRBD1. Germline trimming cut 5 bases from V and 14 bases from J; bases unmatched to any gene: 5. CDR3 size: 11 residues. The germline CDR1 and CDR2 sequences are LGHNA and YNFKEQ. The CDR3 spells CASSDREALFF. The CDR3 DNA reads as TGTGCCAGCAGCGACAGGGAGGCTCTGTTTTTT.

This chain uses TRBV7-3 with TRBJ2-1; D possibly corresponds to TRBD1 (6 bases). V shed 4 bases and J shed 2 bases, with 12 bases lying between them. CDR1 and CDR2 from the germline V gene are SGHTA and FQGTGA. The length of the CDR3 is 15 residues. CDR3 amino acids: CASSSLDSTYNEQFF. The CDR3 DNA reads TGTGCCAGCAGCTCCCTGGACAGTACCTACAATGAGCAGTTCTTC.

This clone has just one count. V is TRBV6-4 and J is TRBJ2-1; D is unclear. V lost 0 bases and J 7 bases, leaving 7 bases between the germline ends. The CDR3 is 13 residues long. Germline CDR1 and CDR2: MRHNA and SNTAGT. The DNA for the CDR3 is TGTGCCAGCAGTGACTCTGGGCTAAATGAGCAGTTCTTC. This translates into CASSDSGLNEQFF.

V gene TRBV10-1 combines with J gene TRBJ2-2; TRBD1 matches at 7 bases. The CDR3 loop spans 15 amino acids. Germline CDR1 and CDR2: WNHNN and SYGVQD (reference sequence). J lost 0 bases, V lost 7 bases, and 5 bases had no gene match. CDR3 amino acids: CASKGATANTGELFF. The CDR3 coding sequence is TGCGCCAGCAAGGGGGCGACGGCGAACACCGGGGAGCTGTTTTTT.

CDR3 in amino acids: CASSVEASGGYNEQFF. In DNA, the CDR3 is TGTGCCAGCAGCGTAGAGGCTAGCGGGGGCTACAATGAGCAGTTCTTC. The chain uses TRBV9 and TRBJ2-1; 10 bases agree with TRBD2. J gave up 3 bases and V 0 bases, and 3 bases lay outside the gene matches. There are 16 residues in the CDR3. CDR1 is SGDLS, CDR2 YYNGEE, per germline.

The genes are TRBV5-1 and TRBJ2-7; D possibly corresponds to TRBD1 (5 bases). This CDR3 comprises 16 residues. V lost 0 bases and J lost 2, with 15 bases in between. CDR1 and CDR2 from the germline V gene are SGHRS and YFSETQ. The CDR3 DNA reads TGCGCCAGCAGCTTGGGAGCGACAGTGAGTCCCTACGAGCAGTACTTC. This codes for CASSLGATVSPYEQYF. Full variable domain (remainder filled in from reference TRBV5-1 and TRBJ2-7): KAGVTQTPRYLIKTRGQQVTLSCSPISGHRSVSWYQQTPGQGLQFLFEYFSETQRNKGNFPGRFSGRQFSNSRSEMNVSTLELGDSALYLCASSLGATVSPYEQYFGPGTRLTVT.

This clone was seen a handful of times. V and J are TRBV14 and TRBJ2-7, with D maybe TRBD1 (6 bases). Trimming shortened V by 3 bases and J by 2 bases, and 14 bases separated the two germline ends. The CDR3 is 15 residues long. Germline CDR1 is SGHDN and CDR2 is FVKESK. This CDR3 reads CASSHKQGWPYEQYF. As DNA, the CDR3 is TGTGCCAGCAGCCACAAGCAGGGGTGGCCCTACGAGCAGTACTTC. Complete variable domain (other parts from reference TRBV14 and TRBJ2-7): EAGVTQFPSHSVIEKGQTVTLRCDPISGHDNLYWYRRVMGKEIKFLLHFVKESKQDESGMPNNRFLAERTGGTYSTLKVQPAELEDSGVYFCASSHKQGWPYEQYFGPGTRLTVT.

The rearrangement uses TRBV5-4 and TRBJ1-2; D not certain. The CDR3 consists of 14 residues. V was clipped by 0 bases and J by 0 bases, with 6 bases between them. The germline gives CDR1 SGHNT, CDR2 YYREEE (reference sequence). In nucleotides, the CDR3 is TGTGCCAGCAGCTTGGGAGGGTCTAACTATGGCTACACCTTC. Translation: CASSLGGSNYGYTF.

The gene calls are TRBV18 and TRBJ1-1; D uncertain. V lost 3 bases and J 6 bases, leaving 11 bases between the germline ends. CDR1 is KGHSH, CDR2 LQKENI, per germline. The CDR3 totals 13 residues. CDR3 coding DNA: TGTGCCAGCTCACCTACAGTCCGCTCTGAAGCTTTCTTT. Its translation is CASSPTVRSEAFF.

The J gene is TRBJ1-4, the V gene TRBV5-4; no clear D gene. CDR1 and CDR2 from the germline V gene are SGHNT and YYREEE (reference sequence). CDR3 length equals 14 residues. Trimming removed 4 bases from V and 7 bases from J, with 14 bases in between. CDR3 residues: CASSESFRGEKLFF. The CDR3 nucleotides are TGTGCCAGCAGCGAGTCGTTCCGGGGTGAAAAACTGTTTTTT.

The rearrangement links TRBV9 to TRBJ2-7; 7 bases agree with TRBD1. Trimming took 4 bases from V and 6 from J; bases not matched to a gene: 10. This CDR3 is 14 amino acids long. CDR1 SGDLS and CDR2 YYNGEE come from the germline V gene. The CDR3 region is CASSNFTGVGEQYF. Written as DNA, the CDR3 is TGTGCCAGCAGCAATTTTACAGGGGTGGGCGAGCAGTACTTC.

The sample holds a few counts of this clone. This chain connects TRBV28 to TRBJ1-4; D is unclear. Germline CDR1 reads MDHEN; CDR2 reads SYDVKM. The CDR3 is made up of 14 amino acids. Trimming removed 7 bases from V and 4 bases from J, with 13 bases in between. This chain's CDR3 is CASTSTVFNEKLFF. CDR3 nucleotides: TGTGCCAGCACCTCCACAGTGTTTAATGAAAAACTGTTTTTT.

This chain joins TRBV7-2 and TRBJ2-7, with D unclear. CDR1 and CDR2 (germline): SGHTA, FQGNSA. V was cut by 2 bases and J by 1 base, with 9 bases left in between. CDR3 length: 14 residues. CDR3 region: CASSLPHDSYEQYF. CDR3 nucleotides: TGTGCCAGCAGCTTACCACATGATTCCTACGAGCAGTACTTC.

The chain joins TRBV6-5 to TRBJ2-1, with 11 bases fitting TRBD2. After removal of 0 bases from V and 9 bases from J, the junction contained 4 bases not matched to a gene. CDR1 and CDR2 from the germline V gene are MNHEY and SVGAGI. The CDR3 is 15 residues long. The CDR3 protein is CASSYSTSGVGEQFF. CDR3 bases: TGTGCCAGCAGTTACTCGACTAGCGGGGTGGGTGAGCAGTTCTTC.

The CDR3 region has the DNA TGCGCCAGCAGCCAAGATCCTAGCGGCCTATCCCAAGAGACCCAGTACTTC. Its protein product is CASSQDPSGLSQETQYF. The chain joins TRBV4-1 to TRBJ2-5; 7 bases line up with TRBD2. From germline, CDR1 is MGHRA and CDR2 YSYEKL. CDR3 length: 17 residues. Trimming took 0 bases from V and 1 from J; bases not matched to a gene: 8.

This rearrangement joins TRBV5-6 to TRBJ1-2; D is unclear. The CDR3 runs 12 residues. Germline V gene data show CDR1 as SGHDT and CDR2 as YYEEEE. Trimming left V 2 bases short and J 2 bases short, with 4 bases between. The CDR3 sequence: CASSLTNYGYTF. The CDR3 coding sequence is TGTGCCAGCAGCTTAACAAACTATGGCTACACCTTC.

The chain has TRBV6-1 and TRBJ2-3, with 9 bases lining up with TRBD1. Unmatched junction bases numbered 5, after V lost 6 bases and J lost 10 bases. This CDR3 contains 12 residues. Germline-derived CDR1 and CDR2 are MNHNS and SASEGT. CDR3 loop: CASRAGTGSQYF. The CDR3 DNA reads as TGTGCCAGCAGGGCCGGGACAGGGTCGCAGTATTTT.

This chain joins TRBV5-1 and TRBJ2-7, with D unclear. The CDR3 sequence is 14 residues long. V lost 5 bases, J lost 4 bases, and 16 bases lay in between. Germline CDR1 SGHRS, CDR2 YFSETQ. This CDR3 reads CASRTQTSGYEQYF. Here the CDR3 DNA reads TGCGCCAGCAGGACACAGACCTCCGGATACGAGCAGTACTTC.

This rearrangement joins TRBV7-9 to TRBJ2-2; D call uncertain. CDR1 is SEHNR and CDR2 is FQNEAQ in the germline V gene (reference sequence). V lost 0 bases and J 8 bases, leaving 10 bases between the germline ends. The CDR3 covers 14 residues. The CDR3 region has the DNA TGTGCCAGCAGCTTAGCGAGGCGTCCGGGGGAGCTGTTTTTT. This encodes CASSLARRPGELFF.

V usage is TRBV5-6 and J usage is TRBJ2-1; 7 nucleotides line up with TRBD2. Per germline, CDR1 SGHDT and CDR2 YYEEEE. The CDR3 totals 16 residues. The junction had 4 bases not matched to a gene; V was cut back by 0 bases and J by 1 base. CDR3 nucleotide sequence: TGTGCCAGCAGCTTGGGGGGGGGTCGTTCCTACAATGAGCAGTTCTTC. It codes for CASSLGGGRSYNEQFF.

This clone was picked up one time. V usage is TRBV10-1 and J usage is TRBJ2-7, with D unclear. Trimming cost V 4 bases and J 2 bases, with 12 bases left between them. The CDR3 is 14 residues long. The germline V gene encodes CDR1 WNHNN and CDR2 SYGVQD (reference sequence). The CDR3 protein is CASSAPELPYEQYF. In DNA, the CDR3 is TGCGCCAGCAGTGCCCCAGAACTACCCTACGAGCAGTACTTC.

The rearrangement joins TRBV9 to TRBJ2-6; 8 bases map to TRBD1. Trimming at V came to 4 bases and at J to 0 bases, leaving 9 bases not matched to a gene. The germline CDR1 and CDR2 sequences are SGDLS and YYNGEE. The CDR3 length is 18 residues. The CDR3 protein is CASSTRQGRSSGANVLTF. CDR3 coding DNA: TGTGCCAGCAGCACCCGACAGGGGAGGAGCTCTGGGGCCAACGTCCTGACTTTC.

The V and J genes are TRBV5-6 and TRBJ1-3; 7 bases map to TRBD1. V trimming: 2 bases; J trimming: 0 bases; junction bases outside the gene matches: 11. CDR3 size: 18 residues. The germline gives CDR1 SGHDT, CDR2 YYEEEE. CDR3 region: CASSFKLGTEFSGNTIYF. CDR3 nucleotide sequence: TGTGCCAGCAGCTTTAAGCTCGGGACAGAGTTCTCTGGAAACACCATATATTTT.

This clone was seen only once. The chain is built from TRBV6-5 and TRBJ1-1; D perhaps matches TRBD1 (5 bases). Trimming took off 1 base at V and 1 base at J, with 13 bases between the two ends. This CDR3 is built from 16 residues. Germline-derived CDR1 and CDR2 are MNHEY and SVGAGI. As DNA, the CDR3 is TGTGCCAGCAGTTACTTGTCGGGGGGTCGGAACACTGAAGCTTTCTTT. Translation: CASSYLSGGRNTEAFF.

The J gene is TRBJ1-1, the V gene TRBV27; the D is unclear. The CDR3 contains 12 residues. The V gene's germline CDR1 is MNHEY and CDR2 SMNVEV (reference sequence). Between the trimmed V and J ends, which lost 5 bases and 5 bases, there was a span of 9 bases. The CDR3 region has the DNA TGTGCCAGCAGTCACCTCGGGACTGAAGCTTTCTTT. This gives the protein CASSHLGTEAFF.

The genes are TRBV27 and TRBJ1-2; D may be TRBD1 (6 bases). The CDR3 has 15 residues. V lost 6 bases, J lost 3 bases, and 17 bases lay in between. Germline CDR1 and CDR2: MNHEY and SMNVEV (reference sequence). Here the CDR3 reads CASRKAGAYDYGYTF. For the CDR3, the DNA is TGTGCCAGCAGGAAAGCAGGGGCTTATGACTATGGCTACACCTTC.

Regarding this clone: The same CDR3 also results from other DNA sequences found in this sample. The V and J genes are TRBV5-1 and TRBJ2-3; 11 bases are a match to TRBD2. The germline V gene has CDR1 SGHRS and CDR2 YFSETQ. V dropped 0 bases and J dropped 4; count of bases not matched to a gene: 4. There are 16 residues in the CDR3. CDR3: CASSLGSSGGADTQYF. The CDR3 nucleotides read TGCGCCAGCAGCTTGGGTAGTAGCGGGGGGGCAGATACGCAGTATTTT.